The sample holds one count of the clone carrying this T cell receptor beta chain. In the source study's methods: From reference gene primer amplification, estimates of nucleated cell counts were derived. TCRdb's copy holds only in-frame clones and misses some; the assay was immunoSEQ multiplex PCR. V, J and clone size are those of that table, while D and trimming were read from the DNA. The sample holds about 410,000 clones, about nine tenths seen once. Seattle cases were enrolled at active infection and followed longitudinally. The data were taken from a study of blood T cell repertoires in COVID-19. Germline CDR1 reads MNHEY; CDR2 reads SVGAGI. Deletions cut 5 bases from V and 2 bases from J, with 13 bases between. The CDR3 runs to 15 residues.

The V gene is TRBV6-5, the J gene TRBJ1-5; maybe TRBD1 (6 bases). Sample: peripheral blood. This sequence originates from a woman between 35 and 50 years old with COVID-19, enrolled during active disease. Here the CDR3 reads CASSPTGSGNQPQHF. In DNA form, the CDR3 reads TGTGCCAGCAGTCCCACAGGGTCGGGCAATCAGCCCCAGCATTTT.